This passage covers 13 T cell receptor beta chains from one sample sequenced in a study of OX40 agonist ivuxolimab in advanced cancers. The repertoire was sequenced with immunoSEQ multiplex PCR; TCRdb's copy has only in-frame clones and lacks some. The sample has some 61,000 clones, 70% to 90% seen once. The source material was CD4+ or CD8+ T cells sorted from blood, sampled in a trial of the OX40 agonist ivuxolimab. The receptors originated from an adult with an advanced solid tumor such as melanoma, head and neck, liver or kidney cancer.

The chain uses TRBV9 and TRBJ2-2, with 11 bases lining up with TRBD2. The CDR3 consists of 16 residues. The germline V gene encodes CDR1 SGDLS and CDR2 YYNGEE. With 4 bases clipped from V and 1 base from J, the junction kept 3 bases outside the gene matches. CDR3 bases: TGTGCCAGCAGCCCCGGACTAGCGGGGAACACCGGGGAGCTGTTTTTT. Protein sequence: CASSPGLAGNTGELFF.

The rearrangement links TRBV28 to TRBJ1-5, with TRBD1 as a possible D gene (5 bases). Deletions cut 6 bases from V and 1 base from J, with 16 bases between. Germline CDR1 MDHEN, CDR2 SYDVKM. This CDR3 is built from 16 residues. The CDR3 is CASSPTPGGSNQPQHF. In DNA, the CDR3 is TGTGCCAGCAGCCCTACCCCGGGGGGGAGCAATCAGCCCCAGCATTTT.

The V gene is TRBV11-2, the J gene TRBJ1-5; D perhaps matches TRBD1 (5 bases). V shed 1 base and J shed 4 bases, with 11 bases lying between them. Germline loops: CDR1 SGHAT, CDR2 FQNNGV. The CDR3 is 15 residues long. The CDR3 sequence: CASSLGLGGNQPQHF. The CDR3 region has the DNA TGTGCCAGCAGCTTAGGACTCGGGGGGAATCAGCCCCAGCATTTT.

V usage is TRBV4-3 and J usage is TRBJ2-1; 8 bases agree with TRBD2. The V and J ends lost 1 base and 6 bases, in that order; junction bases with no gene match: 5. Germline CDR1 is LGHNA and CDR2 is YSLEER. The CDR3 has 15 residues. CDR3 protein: CASSQVIAGINEQFF. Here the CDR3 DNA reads TGCGCCAGCAGCCAAGTAATAGCGGGGATCAATGAGCAGTTCTTC.

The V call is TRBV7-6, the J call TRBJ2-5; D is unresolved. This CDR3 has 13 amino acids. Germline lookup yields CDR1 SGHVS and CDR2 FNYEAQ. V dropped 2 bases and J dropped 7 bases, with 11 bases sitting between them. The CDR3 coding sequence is TGTGCCAGCAGCTTAACCTTTAGAGGGACCCAGTACTTC. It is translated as CASSLTFRGTQYF.

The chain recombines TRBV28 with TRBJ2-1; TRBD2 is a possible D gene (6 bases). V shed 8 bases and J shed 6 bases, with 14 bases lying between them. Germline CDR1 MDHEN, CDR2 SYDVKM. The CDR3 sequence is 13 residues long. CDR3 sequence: CASGGLAPNEQFF. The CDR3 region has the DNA TGTGCCAGCGGGGGACTTGCACCCAATGAGCAGTTCTTC.

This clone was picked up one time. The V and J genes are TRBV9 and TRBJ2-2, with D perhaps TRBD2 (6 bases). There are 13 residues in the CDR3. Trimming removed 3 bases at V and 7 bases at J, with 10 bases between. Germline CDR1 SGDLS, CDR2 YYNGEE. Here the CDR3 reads CASSGRAGGELFF. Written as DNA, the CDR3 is TGTGCCAGCAGCGGGAGAGCGGGCGGGGAGCTGTTTTTT.

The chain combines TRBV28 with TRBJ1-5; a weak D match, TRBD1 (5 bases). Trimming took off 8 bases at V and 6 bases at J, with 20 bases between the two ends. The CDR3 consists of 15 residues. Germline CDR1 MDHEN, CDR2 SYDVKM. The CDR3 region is CASETYSGGGQPQHF. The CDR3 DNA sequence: TGTGCCAGCGAAACTTACAGCGGGGGAGGTCAGCCCCAGCATTTT.

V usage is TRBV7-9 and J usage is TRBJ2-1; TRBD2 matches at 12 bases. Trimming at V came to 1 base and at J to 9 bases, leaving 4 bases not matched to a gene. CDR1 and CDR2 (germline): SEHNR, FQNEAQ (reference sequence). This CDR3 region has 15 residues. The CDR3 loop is CASSLGLAGVVEQFF. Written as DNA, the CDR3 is TGTGCCAGCAGCTTAGGACTAGCGGGGGTTGTTGAGCAGTTCTTC. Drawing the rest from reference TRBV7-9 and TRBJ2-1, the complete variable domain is DTGVSQNPRHKITKRGQNVTFRCDPISEHNRLYWYRQTLGQGPEFLTYFQNEAQLEKSRLLSDRFSAERPKGSFSTLEIQRTEQGDSAMYLCASSLGLAGVVEQFFGPGTRLTVL.

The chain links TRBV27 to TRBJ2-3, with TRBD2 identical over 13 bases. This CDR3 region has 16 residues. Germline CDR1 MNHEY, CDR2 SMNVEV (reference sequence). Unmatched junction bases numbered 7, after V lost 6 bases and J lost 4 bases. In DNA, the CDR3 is TGTGCCAGCAGGCCGGGACTAGCGGGAAGCCCAGATACGCAGTATTTT. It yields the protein CASRPGLAGSPDTQYF.

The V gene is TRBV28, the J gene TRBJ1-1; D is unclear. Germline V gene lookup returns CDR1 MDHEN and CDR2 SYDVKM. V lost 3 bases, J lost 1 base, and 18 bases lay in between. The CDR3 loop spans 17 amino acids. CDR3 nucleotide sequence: TGTGCCAGCAGTTTTAGTCGAGTTTACAAACCGAACACTGAAGCTTTCTTT. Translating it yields CASSFSRVYKPNTEAFF.

This chain's CDR3 is CASSQGLAGVYEQYF. The DNA of the CDR3 is TGCGCCAGCAGCCAAGGACTAGCGGGGGTCTACGAGCAGTACTTC. J is TRBJ2-7 and V is TRBV4-1; the match to TRBD2 covers 12 bases. CDR3 length: 15 amino acids. Germline assignment: CDR1 MGHRA and CDR2 YSYEKL. Unmatched junction bases numbered 1, after V lost 1 base and J lost 3 bases.

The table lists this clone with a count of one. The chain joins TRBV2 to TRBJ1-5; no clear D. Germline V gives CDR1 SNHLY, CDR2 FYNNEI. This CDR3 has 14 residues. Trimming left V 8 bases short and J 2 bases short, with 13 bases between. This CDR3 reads CASSRNSGNQPQHF. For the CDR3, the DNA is TGTGCCAGCTCACGGAACTCGGGCAATCAGCCCCAGCATTTT.